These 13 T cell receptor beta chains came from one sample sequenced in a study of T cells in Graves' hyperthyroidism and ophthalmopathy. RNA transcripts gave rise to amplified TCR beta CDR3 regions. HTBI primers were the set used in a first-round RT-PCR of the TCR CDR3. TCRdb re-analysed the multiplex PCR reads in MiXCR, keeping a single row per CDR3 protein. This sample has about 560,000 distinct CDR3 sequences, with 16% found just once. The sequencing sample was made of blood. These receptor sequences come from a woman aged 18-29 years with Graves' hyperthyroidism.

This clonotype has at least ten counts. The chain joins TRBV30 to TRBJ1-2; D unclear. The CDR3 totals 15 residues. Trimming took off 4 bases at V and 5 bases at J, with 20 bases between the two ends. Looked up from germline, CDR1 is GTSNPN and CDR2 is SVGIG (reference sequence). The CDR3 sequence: CAWTGLSTGLYGYTF. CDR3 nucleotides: TGTGCCTGGACCGGACTCTCCACGGGATTATATGGCTACACCTTC.

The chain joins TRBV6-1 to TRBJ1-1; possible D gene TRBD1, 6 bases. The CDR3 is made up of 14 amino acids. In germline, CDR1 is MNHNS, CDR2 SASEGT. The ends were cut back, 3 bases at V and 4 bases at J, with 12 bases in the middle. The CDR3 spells CASSEWGQVTEAFF. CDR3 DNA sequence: TGTGCCAGCAGTGAGTGGGGGCAGGTCACTGAAGCTTTCTTT.

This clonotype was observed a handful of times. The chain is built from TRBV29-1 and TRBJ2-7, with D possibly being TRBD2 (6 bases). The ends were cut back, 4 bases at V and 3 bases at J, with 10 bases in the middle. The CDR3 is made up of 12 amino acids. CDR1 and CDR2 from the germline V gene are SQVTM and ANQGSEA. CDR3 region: CSVVASDYEQYF. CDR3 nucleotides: TGCAGCGTTGTAGCTAGCGACTACGAGCAGTACTTC.

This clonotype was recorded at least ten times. The DNA for the CDR3 is TGCAGTGCTAGAGATGCGGGCAGGGTGGGGACTGAAGCTTTCTTT. Its protein product is CSARDAGRVGTEAFF. The chain combines TRBV20-1 with TRBJ1-1; D is possibly TRBD1 (5 bases). CDR1 DFQATT and CDR2 SNEGSKA come from the germline V gene (reference sequence). Deletions cut 0 bases from V and 5 bases from J, with 16 bases between. The CDR3 spans 15 residues.

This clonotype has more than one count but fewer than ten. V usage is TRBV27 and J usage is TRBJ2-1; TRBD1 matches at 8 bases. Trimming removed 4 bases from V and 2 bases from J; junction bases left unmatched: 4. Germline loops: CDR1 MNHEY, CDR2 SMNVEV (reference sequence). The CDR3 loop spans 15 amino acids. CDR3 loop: CASSSRTGTYNEQFF. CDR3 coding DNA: TGTGCCAGCAGTTCCCGGACAGGGACCTACAATGAGCAGTTCTTC.

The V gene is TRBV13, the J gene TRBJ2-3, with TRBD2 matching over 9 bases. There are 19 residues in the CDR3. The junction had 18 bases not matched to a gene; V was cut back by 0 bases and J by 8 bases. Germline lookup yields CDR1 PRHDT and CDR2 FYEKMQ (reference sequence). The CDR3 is CASSLGGDSSGRIQSTQYF. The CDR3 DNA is TGTGCCAGCAGCTTAGGGGGGGATAGTAGCGGGAGAATTCAATCTACGCAGTATTTT. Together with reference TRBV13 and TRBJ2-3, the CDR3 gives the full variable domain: AAGVIQSPRHLIKEKRETATLKCYPIPRHDTVYWYQQGPGQDPQFLISFYEKMQSDKGSIPDRFSAQQFSDYHSELNMSSLELGDSALYFCASSLGGDSSGRIQSTQYFGPGTRLTVL.

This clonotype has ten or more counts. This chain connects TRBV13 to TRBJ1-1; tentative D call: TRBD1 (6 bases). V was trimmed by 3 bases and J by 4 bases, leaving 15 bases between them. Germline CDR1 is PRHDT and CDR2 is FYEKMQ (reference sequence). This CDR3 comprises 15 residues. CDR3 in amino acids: CASSFGQSLTTEAFF. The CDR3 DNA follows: TGTGCCAGCAGCTTTGGACAGTCCTTAACCACTGAAGCTTTCTTT.

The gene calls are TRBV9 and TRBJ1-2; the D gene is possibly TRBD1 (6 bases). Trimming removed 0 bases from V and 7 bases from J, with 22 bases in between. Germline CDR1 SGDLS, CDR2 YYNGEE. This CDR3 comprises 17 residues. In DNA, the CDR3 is TGTGCCAGCAGCGTAGCTACCCAGGGTCCAGGGGTCGCTGGCTACACCTTC. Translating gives CASSVATQGPGVAGYTF.

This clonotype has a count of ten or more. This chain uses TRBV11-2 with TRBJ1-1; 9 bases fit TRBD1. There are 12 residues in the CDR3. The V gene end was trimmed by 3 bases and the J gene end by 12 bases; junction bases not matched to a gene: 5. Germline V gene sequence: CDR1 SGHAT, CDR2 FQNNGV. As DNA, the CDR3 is TGTGCCAGCAGCTTGACAGGGGGGTCGTCTTTCTTT. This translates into CASSLTGGSSFF. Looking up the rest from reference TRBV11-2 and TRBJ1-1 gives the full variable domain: EAGVAQSPRYKIIEKRQSVAFWCNPISGHATLYWYQQILGQGPKLLIQFQNNGVVDDSQLPKDRFSAERLKGVDSTLKIQPAKLEDSAVYLCASSLTGGSSFFGQGTRLTVV.

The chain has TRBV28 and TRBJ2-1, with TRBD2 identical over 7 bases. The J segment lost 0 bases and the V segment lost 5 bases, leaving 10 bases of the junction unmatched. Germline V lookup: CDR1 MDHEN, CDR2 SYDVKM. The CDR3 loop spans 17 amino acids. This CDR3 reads CASSIRTGGSSYNEQFF. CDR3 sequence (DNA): TGTGCCAGCAGTATCAGGACGGGCGGGAGCTCCTACAATGAGCAGTTCTTC.

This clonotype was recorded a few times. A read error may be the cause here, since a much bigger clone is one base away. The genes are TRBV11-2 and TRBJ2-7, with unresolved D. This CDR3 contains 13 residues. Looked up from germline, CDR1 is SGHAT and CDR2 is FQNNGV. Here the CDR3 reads CAGSLGVGREQYF. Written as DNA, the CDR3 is TGTGCCGGCAGCTTAGGTGTAGGCAGGGAGCAGTACTTC.

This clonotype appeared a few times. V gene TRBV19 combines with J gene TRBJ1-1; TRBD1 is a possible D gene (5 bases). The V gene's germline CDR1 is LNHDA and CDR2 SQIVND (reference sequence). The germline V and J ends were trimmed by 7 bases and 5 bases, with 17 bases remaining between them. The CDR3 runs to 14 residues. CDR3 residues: CASIPGTLGTEAFF. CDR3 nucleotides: TGTGCCAGTATCCCGGGGACCCTGGGGACTGAAGCTTTCTTT.

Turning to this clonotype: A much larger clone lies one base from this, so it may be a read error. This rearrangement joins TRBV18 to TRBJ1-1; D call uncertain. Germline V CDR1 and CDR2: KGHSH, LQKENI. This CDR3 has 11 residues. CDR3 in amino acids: CANSPNTEAFF. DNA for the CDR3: TGTGCCAACTCACCAAACACTGAAGCTTTCTTT.